Below, 32 T cell receptor beta chains from the same sample are listed, as sequenced in a study of T cell repertoires in ileal Crohn's disease. Only in-frame clones appear in the TCRdb table, and some are missing; sequencing was by immunoSEQ multiplex PCR. Of almost 15,000 clones in the sample, about three quarters were seen once. Time point here: neoterminal ileum biopsy at postoperative endoscopy, about 6 months after surgery. Material for sequencing was ileal tissue. The receptors shown here come from an adult with Crohn's disease.

This chain uses TRBV30 with TRBJ1-6; TRBD1 aligns across 7 bases. V shed 4 bases, J shed 4 bases, and the junction held 7 bases outside the gene matches. Germline CDR1 reads GTSNPN; CDR2 reads SVGIG (reference sequence). The CDR3 has 15 amino acids. CDR3: CAWIDREQYNSPLHF. The DNA of the CDR3 is TGTGCCTGGATCGACAGGGAACAATATAATTCACCCCTCCACTTT. Complete variable domain (other parts from reference TRBV30 and TRBJ1-6): SQTIHQWPATLVQPVGSPLSLECTVEGTSNPNLYWYRQAAGRGLQLLFYSVGIGQISSEVPQNLSASRPQDRQFILSSKKLLLSDSGFYLCAWIDREQYNSPLHFGNGTRLTVT.

CDR3 residues: CASRGNRGYGYTF. DNA for the CDR3: TGTGCCAGCAGGGGCAACAGGGGGTATGGCTACACCTTC. The V gene is TRBV9, the J gene TRBJ1-2, with 8 positions matching TRBD1. Germline V gene lookup returns CDR1 SGDLS and CDR2 YYNGEE. The V and J ends lost 5 bases and 5 bases, in that order; junction bases with no gene match: 5. There are 13 residues in the CDR3.

V is TRBV29-1 and J is TRBJ1-3, with unresolved D. Germline V gene sequence: CDR1 SQVTM, CDR2 ANQGSEA. The germline V and J ends were trimmed by 7 bases and 4 bases, with 14 bases remaining between them. CDR3 length: 13 residues. The CDR3 is CSGGGVSGNTIYF. CDR3 in DNA: TGCAGCGGGGGTGGGGTATCGGGAAACACCATATATTTT.

This sequence joins TRBV2 and TRBJ2-1; 10 bases are shared with TRBD2. The germline V gene encodes CDR1 SNHLY and CDR2 FYNNEI. V was clipped by 6 bases and J by 8 bases; unmatched bases: 7. The CDR3 is 14 amino acids. The CDR3 DNA follows: TGTGCCAGCAGAACCGGGACTAGCGATCATGAGCAGTTCTTC. It specifies CASRTGTSDHEQFF.

The gene calls are TRBV27 and TRBJ2-6; D may be TRBD2 (5 bases). In germline, CDR1 is MNHEY, CDR2 SMNVEV (reference sequence). The CDR3 length is 17 residues. With 2 bases removed from V and 0 bases from J, the gap between germline ends came to 11 bases. The CDR3 DNA is TGTGCCAGCAGTTTAGGACGGGGAATCTCTGGGGCCAACGTCCTGACTTTC. Translation: CASSLGRGISGANVLTF.

The rearrangement uses TRBV28 and TRBJ1-2, with a weak D call TRBD1 (6 bases). Trimming stripped 3 bases from V and 7 bases from J, with 18 bases between. Per the germline V gene, CDR1 is MDHEN and CDR2 is SYDVKM. This CDR3 has 15 residues. The CDR3 nucleotides read TGTGCCAGCAGTTTCGGGCTGGCGGGGGGCTTTGGCTACACCTTC. Its translation: CASSFGLAGGFGYTF.

The V call is TRBV11-2, the J call TRBJ2-5, with D perhaps TRBD1 or TRBD2 (5 bases each). The V gene's germline CDR1 is SGHAT and CDR2 FQNNGV. The CDR3 consists of 14 residues. V was cut by 3 bases and J by 3 bases, with 11 bases left in between. The CDR3 loop reads CASSFEGSEETQYF. DNA for the CDR3: TGTGCCAGCAGCTTTGAGGGGTCAGAAGAGACCCAGTACTTC.

This clone was detected a few times. The CDR3 spells CASSLGAAETQYF. In DNA form, the CDR3 reads TGTGCCAGCAGCTTAGGGGCGGCGGAGACCCAGTACTTC. The gene calls are TRBV7-8 and TRBJ2-5; no clear D. The CDR3 extends over 13 amino acids. Germline CDR1 and CDR2: SGHVS and FQNEAQ. V was trimmed by 1 base and J by 5 bases, leaving 8 bases between them. The full variable domain, rest sourced from reference TRBV7-8 and TRBJ2-5, is GAGVSQSPRYKVAKRGQDVALRCDPISGHVSLFWYQQALGQGPEFLTYFQNEAQLDKSGLPSDRFFAERPEGSVSTLKIQRTQQEDSAVYLCASSLGAAETQYFGPGTRLLVL.

The rearrangement uses TRBV5-5 and TRBJ1-3; D is ambiguous. V lost 1 base to trimming and J lost 0 bases, with 2 bases between them. Per germline, CDR1 SGHKS and CDR2 YYEKEE (reference sequence). This CDR3 is 13 amino acids long. The CDR3 sequence: CASSLLSGNTIYF. The CDR3 region has the DNA TGTGCCAGCAGCTTGCTCTCTGGAAACACCATATATTTT.

The genes are TRBV15 and TRBJ2-1; weak D call: TRBD2 (6 bases). V was trimmed by 6 bases and J by 7 bases, leaving 16 bases between them. CDR3 length: 14 amino acids. Germline values: CDR1 LNHNV, CDR2 YYDKDF (reference sequence). For the CDR3, the DNA is TGTGCCACCAGTTGGCAGACTAGGGGAAATGAGCAGTTCTTC. Translation gives CATSWQTRGNEQFF. The full variable domain, with the rest looked up from reference TRBV15 and TRBJ2-1, is DAMVIQNPRYQVTQFGKPVTLSCSQTLNHNVMYWYQQKSSQAPKLLFHYYDKDFNNEADTPDNFQSRRPNTSFCFLDIRSPGLGDTAMYLCATSWQTRGNEQFFGPGTRLTVL.

This clone appeared once. V and J are TRBV19 and TRBJ1-3, with TRBD1 as a possible D gene (6 bases). This CDR3 is 13 amino acids long. Between the trimmed V and J ends, which lost 7 bases and 2 bases, there was a span of 9 bases. Germline V lookup: CDR1 LNHDA, CDR2 SQIVND (reference sequence). The CDR3 sequence is CASTTGTGNTIYF. The CDR3 nucleotides read TGTGCCAGTACTACAGGGACTGGAAACACCATATATTTT.

The chain uses TRBV28 and TRBJ2-7; 7 positions agree with TRBD2. The junction had 8 bases not matched to a gene; V was cut back by 7 bases and J by 2 bases. This CDR3 contains 14 residues. Germline loops: CDR1 MDHEN, CDR2 SYDVKM. The CDR3 DNA reads TGTGCCAGCACCTGGGGCGGGGGAGCCTACGAGCAGTACTTC. Translating it yields CASTWGGGAYEQYF.

The V and J genes are TRBV7-2 and TRBJ2-6; D remains ambiguous. The V gene's germline CDR1 is SGHTA and CDR2 FQGNSA. The CDR3 is made up of 14 amino acids. V lost 5 bases to trimming and J lost 2 bases, with 7 bases between them. The CDR3 bases are TGTGCCAGCAGCCGGGCAGCTGGGGCCAACGTCCTGACTTTC. Translated, it gives CASSRAAGANVLTF.

DNA of the CDR3: TGTGCCAGTAGTATCACAGGACTGAACACTGAAGCTTTCTTT. This gives the protein CASSITGLNTEAFF. V is TRBV19 and J is TRBJ1-1, with D maybe TRBD1 (5 bases). The CDR3 is made up of 14 amino acids. V was shortened by 3 bases and J by 0 bases, with 8 bases between the two germline ends. Germline loops: CDR1 LNHDA, CDR2 SQIVND (reference sequence).

J is TRBJ1-1 and V is TRBV11-1, with a tentative D call TRBD1 (6 bases). CDR1 is SGHAT, CDR2 FQDESV, per germline (reference sequence). Trimming removed 8 bases at V and 5 bases at J, with 15 bases between. The CDR3 sequence is 13 residues long. CDR3 sequence: CASGQGPITEAFF. DNA for the CDR3: TGTGCCAGCGGCCAGGGGCCGATAACTGAAGCTTTCTTT.

About this clone itself: Additional DNA sequences in this sample encode the identical CDR3. The rearrangement uses TRBV9 and TRBJ1-1; TRBD1 matches 7 bases. The CDR3 covers 14 residues. The V segment lost 2 bases and the J segment 3 bases; nucleotides outside the gene matches: 4. Germline-derived CDR1 and CDR2 are SGDLS and YYNGEE. CDR3 sequence reads: CASSVRDRDTEAFF. The CDR3 DNA follows: TGTGCCAGCAGCGTCCGGGACAGAGACACTGAAGCTTTCTTT.

In its sample, this clone was seen a few times. The sample carries other DNA sequences with the same CDR3. This chain joins TRBV7-2 and TRBJ1-1; unclear D gene. With 1 base removed from V and 1 base from J, the gap between germline ends came to 10 bases. Per germline, CDR1 SGHTA and CDR2 FQGNSA. CDR3 length: 15 amino acids. The CDR3 coding sequence is TGTGCCAGCAGCTTAGTACGGGTTGGGAACACTGAAGCTTTCTTT. The encoded protein is CASSLVRVGNTEAFF.

This clone was detected a few times. The chain couples TRBV7-6 to TRBJ2-5, with D maybe TRBD1 (6 bases). Trimming cost V 7 bases and J 4 bases, with 22 bases left between them. Per the germline V gene, CDR1 is SGHVS and CDR2 is FNYEAQ. There are 16 residues in the CDR3. The CDR3 DNA reads TGTGCCAGCAAGCCTGGGTCACAGGGATACCGAGAGACCCAGTACTTC. It specifies CASKPGSQGYRETQYF.

The chain has TRBV5-4 and TRBJ2-1; D gene ambiguous. V was cut by 1 base and J by 7 bases, with 9 bases left in between. Germline-derived CDR1 and CDR2 are SGHNT and YYREEE (reference sequence). CDR3 length: 13 residues. CDR3 loop: CASSLPAENEQFF. The DNA of the CDR3 is TGTGCCAGCAGCTTGCCGGCCGAGAATGAGCAGTTCTTC. The full variable domain, with the rest looked up from reference TRBV5-4 and TRBJ2-1, is ETGVTQSPTHLIKTRGQQVTLRCSSQSGHNTVSWYQQALGQGPQFIFQYYREEENGRGNFPPRFSGLQFPNYSSELNVNALELDDSALYLCASSLPAENEQFFGPGTRLTVL.

The chain couples TRBV11-1 to TRBJ2-1; 7 bases match TRBD1. Trimming removed 3 bases from V and 5 bases from J; junction bases left unmatched: 4. The CDR3 has 14 residues. Germline assignment: CDR1 SGHAT and CDR2 FQDESV (reference sequence). The CDR3 region has the DNA TGTGCCAGCAGCTTCCCGGGACAGAACAATGAGCAGTTCTTC. Translated: CASSFPGQNNEQFF. Full variable domain (remainder filled in from reference TRBV11-1 and TRBJ2-1): EAEVAQSPRYKITEKSQAVAFWCDPISGHATLYWYRQILGQGPELLVQFQDESVVDDSQLPKDRFSAERLKGVDSTLKIQPAELGDSAMYLCASSFPGQNNEQFFGPGTRLTVL.

V usage is TRBV7-2 and J usage is TRBJ2-2; 7 bases match TRBD1. After removal of 4 bases from V and 3 bases from J, the junction contained 8 bases not matched to a gene. Germline CDR1 is SGHTA and CDR2 is FQGNSA. CDR3 length: 16 residues. The CDR3 DNA follows: TGTGCCAGCAGCTCCTACGGACAGGTGGACACCGGGGAGCTGTTTTTT. Translated: CASSSYGQVDTGELFF.

The CDR3 protein is CASSLNQGISYEQYF. The CDR3 DNA is TGCGCCAGCAGCTTAAATCAGGGGATCAGCTACGAGCAGTACTTC. The V call is TRBV5-1, the J call TRBJ2-7, with TRBD1 as a possible D gene (6 bases). V was shortened by 2 bases and J by 3 bases, with 15 bases between the two germline ends. This CDR3 region has 15 residues. Germline assignment: CDR1 SGHRS and CDR2 YFSETQ.

The rearrangement uses TRBV6-1 and TRBJ2-4; D gene ambiguous. Trimming shortened V by 6 bases and J by 0 bases, and 9 bases separated the two germline ends. The CDR3 is 14 residues long. Germline V CDR1 and CDR2: MNHNS, SASEGT. As DNA, the CDR3 is TGTGCCAGCAGGTACAACCTAGCCAAAAACATTCAGTACTTC. It specifies CASRYNLAKNIQYF.

Only a few counts were recorded for this clone. The chain is built from TRBV5-6 and TRBJ2-7; 8 positions match TRBD2. Germline CDR1 is SGHDT and CDR2 is YYEEEE. The V and J ends lost 1 base and 2 bases, in that order; junction bases with no gene match: 2. CDR3 size: 14 residues. CDR3 sequence reads: CASSLRLATYEQYF. The CDR3 nucleotides read TGTGCCAGCAGCTTGAGACTAGCGACCTACGAGCAGTACTTC. Drawing the rest from reference TRBV5-6 and TRBJ2-7, the complete variable domain is DAGVTQSPTHLIKTRGQQVTLRCSPKSGHDTVSWYQQALGQGPQFIFQYYEEEERQRGNFPDRFSGHQFPNYSSELNVNALLLGDSALYLCASSLRLATYEQYFGPGTRLTVT.

The chain uses TRBV7-9 and TRBJ1-1; D call uncertain. This CDR3 comprises 13 residues. CDR1 and CDR2 (germline): SEHNR, FQNEAQ (reference sequence). Trimming pared 1 base from V and 5 bases from J, leaving 8 bases between. The CDR3 region is CASSLDLGTEAFF. The DNA of the CDR3 is TGTGCCAGCAGCTTAGATTTAGGTACTGAAGCTTTCTTT.

The chain combines TRBV5-4 with TRBJ2-7; a weak D match, TRBD2 (6 bases). Looked up from germline, CDR1 is SGHNT and CDR2 is YYREEE (reference sequence). Trimming shortened V by 0 bases and J by 0 bases, and 10 bases separated the two germline ends. This CDR3 is built from 15 residues. In DNA, the CDR3 is TGTGCCAGCAGCTTGGGTGGGACTGTCTCCTACGAGCAGTACTTC. It is translated as CASSLGGTVSYEQYF.

The chain joins TRBV6-1 to TRBJ2-5, with TRBD1 as a possible D gene (6 bases). The CDR3 covers 14 residues. Trimming left V 2 bases short and J 5 bases short, with 12 bases between. Germline V gene sequence: CDR1 MNHNS, CDR2 SASEGT. CDR3 sequence: CASSELGAGETQYF. In DNA form, the CDR3 reads TGTGCCAGCAGTGAACTGGGGGCCGGGGAGACCCAGTACTTC.

This clone was detected only a few times. The J gene is TRBJ2-2, the V gene TRBV19; TRBD1 matches 10 bases. V lost 6 bases and J lost 2; bases outside the gene matches: 9. CDR3 length: 17 amino acids. CDR1 LNHDA and CDR2 SQIVND come from the germline V gene (reference sequence). The CDR3 DNA reads as TGTGCCAGTAGAAACGCATGGGACAGGGGAAACACCGGGGAGCTGTTTTTT. This translates into CASRNAWDRGNTGELFF.

This chain links TRBV15 with TRBJ1-2; D possibly corresponds to TRBD1 (6 bases). CDR3 length: 14 residues. The germline CDR1 and CDR2 sequences are LNHNV and YYDKDF (reference sequence). Trimming cost V 1 base and J 7 bases, with 13 bases left between them. The CDR3 DNA reads as TGTGCCACCAGCAGAGGTGGGGGACAAGGTGGCTACACCTTC. Translation gives CATSRGGGQGGYTF.

This clone showed up just a few times. Other DNA sequences in the same sample also yield this CDR3. The gene calls are TRBV2 and TRBJ2-4; D is unclear. The V gene's germline CDR1 is SNHLY and CDR2 FYNNEI. The length of the CDR3 is 10 residues. V was trimmed by 6 bases and J by 5 bases, leaving 2 bases between them. Written as DNA, the CDR3 is TGTGCCAGCAGGGAAAACATTCAGTACTTC. Translation gives CASRENIQYF.

The V and J genes are TRBV19 and TRBJ1-1; D perhaps matches TRBD1 (6 bases). Looked up from germline, CDR1 is LNHDA and CDR2 is SQIVND (reference sequence). This CDR3 is 14 amino acids long. V gave up 5 bases and J gave up 5 bases, with 15 bases separating them. Written as DNA, the CDR3 is TGTGCCAGTAGTCCCGGGGGGGCGATGACTGAAGCTTTCTTT. Its translation is CASSPGGAMTEAFF.

This sequence joins TRBV4-2 and TRBJ1-1; D remains ambiguous. Germline V lookup: CDR1 LGHNA, CDR2 YNFKEQ. CDR3 length equals 14 residues. Trimming removed 2 bases at V and 1 base at J, with 8 bases between. The CDR3 DNA reads as TGTGCCAGCAGCCAAACGACACCGAACACTGAAGCTTTCTTT. Residues: CASSQTTPNTEAFF.